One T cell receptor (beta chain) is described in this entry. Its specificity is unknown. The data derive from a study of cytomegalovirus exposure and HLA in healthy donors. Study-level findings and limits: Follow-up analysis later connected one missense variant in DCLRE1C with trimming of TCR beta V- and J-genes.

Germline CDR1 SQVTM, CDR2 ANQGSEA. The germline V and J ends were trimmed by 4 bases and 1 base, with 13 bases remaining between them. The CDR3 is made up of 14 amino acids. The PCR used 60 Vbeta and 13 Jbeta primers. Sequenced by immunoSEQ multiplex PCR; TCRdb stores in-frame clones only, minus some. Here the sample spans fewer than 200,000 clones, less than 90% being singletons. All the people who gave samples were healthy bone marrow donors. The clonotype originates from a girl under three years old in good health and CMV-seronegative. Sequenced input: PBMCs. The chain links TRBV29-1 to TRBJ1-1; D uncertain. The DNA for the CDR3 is TGCAGCGTTGTCGCGGTCAGACCGAACACTGAAGCTTTCTTT. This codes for CSVVAVRPNTEAFF.